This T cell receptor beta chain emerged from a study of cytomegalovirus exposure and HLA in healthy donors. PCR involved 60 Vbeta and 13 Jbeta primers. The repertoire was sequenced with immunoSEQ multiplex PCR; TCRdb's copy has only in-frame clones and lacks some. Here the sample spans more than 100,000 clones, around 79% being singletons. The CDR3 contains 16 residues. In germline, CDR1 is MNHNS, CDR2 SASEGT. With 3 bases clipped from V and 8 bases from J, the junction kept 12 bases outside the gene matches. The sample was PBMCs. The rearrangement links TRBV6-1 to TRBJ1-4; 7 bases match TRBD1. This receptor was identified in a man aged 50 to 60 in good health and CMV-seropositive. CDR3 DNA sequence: TGTGCCAGCAGTGAGGGACAGCACTTTAGCTGGGAAAAACTGTTTTTT. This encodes CASSEGQHFSWEKLFF.